This TCR beta chain was sequenced for a study of cytomegalovirus exposure and HLA in healthy donors. Study-wide results and caveats: The classifier reportedly diagnosed cytomegalovirus status with high sensitivity and specificity. In an earlier analysis, productive rearrangement rates for most beta V segments clustered near 87% or 30%. An ancestry cluster, one associated with Asian ancestry, reportedly showed fewer N-insertions than the 666-donor mean in a later analysis.

As concerns this clone: The antigen is not known.

V lost 0 bases and J lost 9; bases outside the gene matches: 7. The CDR3 sequence is 15 residues long. Germline lookup yields CDR1 SEHNR and CDR2 FQNEAQ (reference sequence). Both 60 Vbeta primers and 13 Jbeta primers went into the PCR. Per the study methods: As a later analysis found, there were 70 million to 90 million unique TCR beta chains, of which roughly 11 million were shared. Profiling relied on immunoSEQ multiplex PCR, and the TCRdb table lists in-frame clones only, not all of them. That table is the source of V, J and clone size, and D and trimming were worked out from the DNA. The sample shows 30,000 to 40,000 clones, 80% of them seen only once.

Material: PBMCs. The chain recombines TRBV7-9 with TRBJ2-1; 8 bases agree with TRBD2. This sequence originates from a male donor in good health and CMV-seronegative. In DNA, the CDR3 is TGTGCCAGCAGCTTAGCGCCCGGGGGGGTCGGTGAGCAGTTCTTC. This codes for CASSLAPGGVGEQFF.